This record looks at one T cell receptor (beta chain) sequence and its context. The data were produced by immunoSEQ multiplex PCR, yet TCRdb's version contains in-frame clones alone and is incomplete. The repertoire holds around 140,000 clones, with approximately 90% as singletons. This sample was taken from a study of T cell responses to AZD1222 COVID-19 vaccine. The CDR3 sequence is 12 residues long. V gave up 3 bases and J gave up 4 bases, with 6 bases separating them. This clonotype was obtained from an adult who received the AZD1222 COVID-19 vaccine. Here the sequenced sample was peripheral blood, taken 28 days after the second AZD1222 dose. The chain links TRBV12-3 or TRBV12-4 to TRBJ1-1; D not resolved. This CDR3 is CASSFAGTEAFF. The CDR3 nucleotides read TGTGCCAGCAGTTTTGCCGGCACTGAAGCTTTCTTT.